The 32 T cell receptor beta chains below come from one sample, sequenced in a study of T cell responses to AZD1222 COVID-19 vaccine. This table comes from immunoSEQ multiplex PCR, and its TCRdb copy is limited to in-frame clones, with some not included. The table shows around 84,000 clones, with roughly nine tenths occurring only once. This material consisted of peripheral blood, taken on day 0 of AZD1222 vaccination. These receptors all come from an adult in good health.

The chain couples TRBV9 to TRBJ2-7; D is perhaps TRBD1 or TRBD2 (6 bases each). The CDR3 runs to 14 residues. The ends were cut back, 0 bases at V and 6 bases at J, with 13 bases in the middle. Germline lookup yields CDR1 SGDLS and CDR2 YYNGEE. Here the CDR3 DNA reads TGTGCCAGCAGCGTAGATGGGGGGCGCGGCGAGCAGTACTTC. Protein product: CASSVDGGRGEQYF.

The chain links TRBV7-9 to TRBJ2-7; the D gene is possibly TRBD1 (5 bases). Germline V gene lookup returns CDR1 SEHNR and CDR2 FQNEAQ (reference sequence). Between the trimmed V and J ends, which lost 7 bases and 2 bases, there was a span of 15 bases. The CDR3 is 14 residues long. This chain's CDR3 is CASTKGAGTYEQYF. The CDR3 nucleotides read TGTGCCAGCACTAAAGGGGCAGGGACCTACGAGCAGTACTTC.

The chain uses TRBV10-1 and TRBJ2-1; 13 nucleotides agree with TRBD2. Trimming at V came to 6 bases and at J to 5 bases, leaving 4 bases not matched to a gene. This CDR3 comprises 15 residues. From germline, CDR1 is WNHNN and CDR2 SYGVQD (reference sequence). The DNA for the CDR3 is TGCGCCAGCAGCGCCGGGACTAGCGGGAACAATGAGCAGTTCTTC. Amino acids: CASSAGTSGNNEQFF.

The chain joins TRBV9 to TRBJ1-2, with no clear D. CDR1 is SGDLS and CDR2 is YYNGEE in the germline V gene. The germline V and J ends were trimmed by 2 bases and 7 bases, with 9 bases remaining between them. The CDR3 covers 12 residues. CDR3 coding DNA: TGTGCCAGCAGCGTGTACATCGGTGGCTACACCTTC. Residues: CASSVYIGGYTF.

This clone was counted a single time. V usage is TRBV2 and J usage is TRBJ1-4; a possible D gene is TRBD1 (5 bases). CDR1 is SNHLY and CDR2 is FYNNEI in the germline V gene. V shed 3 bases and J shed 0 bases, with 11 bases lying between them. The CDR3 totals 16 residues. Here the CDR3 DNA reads TGTGCCAGCAGTGATGTAGGGGCTGCAACTAATGAAAAACTGTTTTTT. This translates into CASSDVGAATNEKLFF.

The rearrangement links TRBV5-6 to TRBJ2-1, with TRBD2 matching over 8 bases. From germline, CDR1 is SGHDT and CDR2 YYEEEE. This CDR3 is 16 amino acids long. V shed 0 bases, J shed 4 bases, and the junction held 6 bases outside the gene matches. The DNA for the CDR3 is TGTGCCAGCAGCTTGGGAGCTAGCGGGTCTTACAATGAGCAGTTCTTC. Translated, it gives CASSLGASGSYNEQFF.

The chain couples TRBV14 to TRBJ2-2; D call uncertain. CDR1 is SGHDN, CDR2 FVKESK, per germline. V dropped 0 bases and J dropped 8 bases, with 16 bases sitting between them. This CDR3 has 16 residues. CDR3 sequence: CASSQDGRINLGELFF. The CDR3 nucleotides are TGTGCCAGCAGCCAAGATGGGCGGATTAACTTAGGGGAGCTGTTTTTT.

The CDR3, as DNA: TGTGCCAGCAGTTCCGCGGGCACCGGGGAGCTGTTTTTT. Encoded protein: CASSSAGTGELFF. The chain links TRBV6-6 to TRBJ2-2, with D perhaps TRBD2 (5 bases). V was shortened by 4 bases and J by 4 bases, with 7 bases between the two germline ends. CDR1 is MNHNY and CDR2 is SVGAGI in the germline V gene (reference sequence). CDR3 length: 13 amino acids.

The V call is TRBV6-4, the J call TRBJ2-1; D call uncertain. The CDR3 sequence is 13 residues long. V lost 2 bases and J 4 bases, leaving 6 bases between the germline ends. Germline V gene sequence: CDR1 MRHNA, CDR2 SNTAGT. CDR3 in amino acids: CASSDDGYNEQFF. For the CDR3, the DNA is TGTGCCAGCAGTGACGACGGTTACAATGAGCAGTTCTTC.

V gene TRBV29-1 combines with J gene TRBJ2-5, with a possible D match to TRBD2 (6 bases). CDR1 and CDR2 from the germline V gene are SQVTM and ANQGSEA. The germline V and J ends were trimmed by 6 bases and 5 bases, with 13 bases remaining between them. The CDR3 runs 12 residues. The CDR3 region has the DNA TGCAGCGTGGCTTACGGGAGTGAGACCCAGTACTTC. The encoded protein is CSVAYGSETQYF.

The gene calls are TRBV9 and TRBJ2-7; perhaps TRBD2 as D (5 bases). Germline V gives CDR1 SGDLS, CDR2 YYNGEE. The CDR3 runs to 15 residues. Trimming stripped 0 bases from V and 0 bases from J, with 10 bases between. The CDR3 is CASSVGSSRSYEQYF. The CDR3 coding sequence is TGTGCCAGCAGCGTAGGATCTAGCCGCTCCTACGAGCAGTACTTC.

The CDR3 DNA reads as TGTGCCTGGATTTGGACTAACGGTGGTGAGCAGTTCTTC. The encoded protein is CAWIWTNGGEQFF. The chain couples TRBV30 to TRBJ2-1, with D possibly being TRBD2 (6 bases). V was pared by 4 bases and J by 9 bases, with 16 bases between. This CDR3 is built from 13 residues. Germline V gives CDR1 GTSNPN, CDR2 SVGIG (reference sequence).

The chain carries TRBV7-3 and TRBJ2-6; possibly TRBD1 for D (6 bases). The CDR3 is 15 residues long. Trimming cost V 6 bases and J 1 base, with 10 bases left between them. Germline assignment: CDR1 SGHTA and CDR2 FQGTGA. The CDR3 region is CASSAQGSGANVLTF. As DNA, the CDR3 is TGTGCCAGCAGTGCGCAGGGGTCTGGGGCCAACGTCCTGACTTTC.

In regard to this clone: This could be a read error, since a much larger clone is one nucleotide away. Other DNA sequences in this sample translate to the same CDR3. DNA for the CDR3: TGTGCCTGGAGTGTAGGGGTAAACACTGAAGCTTTCTTT. Its protein product is CAWSVGVNTEAFF. The chain combines TRBV30 with TRBJ1-1, with D maybe TRBD1 (5 bases). Germline assignment: CDR1 GTSNPN and CDR2 SVGIG (reference sequence). The CDR3 has 13 residues. Trimming removed 0 bases at V and 2 bases at J, with 7 bases between.

CDR3 in amino acids: CARMILLRVRGSNQPQHF. In DNA form, the CDR3 reads TGTGCCAGAATGATCCTTCTGAGGGTAAGGGGGAGCAATCAGCCCCAGCATTTT. The chain links TRBV5-3 to TRBJ1-5; tentatively, D is TRBD1 (6 bases). TRBV5-3 is flagged as an ORF with uncertain function. The V end lost 6 bases, the J end lost 1 base, and 23 bases lay between the germline ends. CDR3 size: 18 residues.

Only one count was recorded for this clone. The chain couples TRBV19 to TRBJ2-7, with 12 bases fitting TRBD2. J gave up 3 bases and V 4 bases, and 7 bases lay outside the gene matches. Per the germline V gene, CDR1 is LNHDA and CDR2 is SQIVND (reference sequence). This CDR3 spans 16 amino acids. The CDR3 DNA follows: TGTGCCAGTAGTACCGGACTAGCGGGGATACACTACGAGCAGTACTTC. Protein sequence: CASSTGLAGIHYEQYF.

The CDR3 region has the DNA TGTGCCAGCAGTTCCCTCCGTCGGGGGCACCTTGAAGCTTTCTTT. Amino acids: CASSSLRRGHLEAFF. V and J are TRBV6-5 and TRBJ1-1; weak D call: TRBD1 (6 bases). The V end was cut by 4 bases, the J end by 7 bases, with 19 bases between. This CDR3 spans 15 amino acids. The V gene's germline CDR1 is MNHEY and CDR2 SVGAGI.

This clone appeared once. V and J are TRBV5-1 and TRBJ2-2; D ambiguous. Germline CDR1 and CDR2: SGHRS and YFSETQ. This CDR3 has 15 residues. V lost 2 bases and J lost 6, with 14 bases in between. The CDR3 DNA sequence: TGCGCCAGCAGCTTTGTAGGTTCGGATTCCGGGGAGCTGTTTTTT. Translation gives CASSFVGSDSGELFF.

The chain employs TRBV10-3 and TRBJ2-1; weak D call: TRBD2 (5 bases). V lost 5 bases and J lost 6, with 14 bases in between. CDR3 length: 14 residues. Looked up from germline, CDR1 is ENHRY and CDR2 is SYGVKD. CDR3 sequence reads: CAISRTQGSNEQFF. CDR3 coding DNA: TGTGCCATCAGTCGGACTCAAGGCTCCAATGAGCAGTTCTTC.

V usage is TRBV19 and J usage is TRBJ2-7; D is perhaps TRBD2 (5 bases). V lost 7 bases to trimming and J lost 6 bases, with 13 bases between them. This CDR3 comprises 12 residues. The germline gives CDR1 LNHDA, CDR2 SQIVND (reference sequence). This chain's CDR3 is CASKSGSGEQYF. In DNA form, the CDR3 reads TGTGCCAGTAAATCGGGGTCGGGCGAGCAGTACTTC.

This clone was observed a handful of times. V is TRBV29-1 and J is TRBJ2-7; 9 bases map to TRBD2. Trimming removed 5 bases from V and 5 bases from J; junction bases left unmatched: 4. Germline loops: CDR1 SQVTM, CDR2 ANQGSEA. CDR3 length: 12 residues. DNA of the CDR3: TGCAGCGTTCGTAGCGGGAGCGACGAGCAGTACTTC. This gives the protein CSVRSGSDEQYF.

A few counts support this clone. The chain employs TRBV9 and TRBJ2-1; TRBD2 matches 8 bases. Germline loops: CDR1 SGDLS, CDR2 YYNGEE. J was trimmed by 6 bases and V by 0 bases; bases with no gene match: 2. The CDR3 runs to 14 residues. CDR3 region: CASSVVAGRNEQFF. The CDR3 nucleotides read TGTGCCAGCAGCGTAGTAGCGGGACGCAATGAGCAGTTCTTC.

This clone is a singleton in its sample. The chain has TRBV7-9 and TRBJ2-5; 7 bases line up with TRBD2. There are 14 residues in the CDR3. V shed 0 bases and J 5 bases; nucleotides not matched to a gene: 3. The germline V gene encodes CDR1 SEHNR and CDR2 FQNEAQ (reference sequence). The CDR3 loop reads CASSLAGGVETQYF. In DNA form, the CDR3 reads TGTGCCAGCAGCTTAGCGGGAGGGGTGGAGACCCAGTACTTC. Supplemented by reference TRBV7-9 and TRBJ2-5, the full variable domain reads DTGVSQNPRHKITKRGQNVTFRCDPISEHNRLYWYRQTLGQGPEFLTYFQNEAQLEKSRLLSDRFSAERPKGSFSTLEIQRTEQGDSAMYLCASSLAGGVETQYFGPGTRLLVL.

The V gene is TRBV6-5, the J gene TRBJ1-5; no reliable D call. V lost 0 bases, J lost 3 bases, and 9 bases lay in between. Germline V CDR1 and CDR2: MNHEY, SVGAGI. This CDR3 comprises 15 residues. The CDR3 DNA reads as TGTGCCAGCAGTTACTCGGGAGGAGACAATCAGCCCCAGCATTTT. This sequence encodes CASSYSGGDNQPQHF.

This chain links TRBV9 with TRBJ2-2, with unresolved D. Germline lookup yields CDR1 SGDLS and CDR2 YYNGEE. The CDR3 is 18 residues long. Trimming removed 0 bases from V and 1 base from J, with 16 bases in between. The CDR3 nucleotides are TGTGCCAGCAGCGTAGATCCTAGTGGAGTTGGGAACACCGGGGAGCTGTTTTTT. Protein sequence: CASSVDPSGVGNTGELFF. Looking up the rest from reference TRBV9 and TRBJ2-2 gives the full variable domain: DSGVTQTPKHLITATGQRVTLRCSPRSGDLSVYWYQQSLDQGLQFLIQYYNGEERAKGNILERFSAQQFPDLHSELNLSSLELGDSALYFCASSVDPSGVGNTGELFFGEGSRLTVL.

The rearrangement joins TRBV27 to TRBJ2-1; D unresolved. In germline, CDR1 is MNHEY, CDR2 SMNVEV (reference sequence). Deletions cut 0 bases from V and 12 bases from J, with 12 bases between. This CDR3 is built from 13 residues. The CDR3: CASSLSHSRRQFF. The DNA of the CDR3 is TGTGCCAGCAGTTTATCCCATTCACGGAGGCAGTTCTTC.

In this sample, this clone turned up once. The DNA of the CDR3 is TGTGCCAGCAGTGAAGTCGCAGGGAACACTGAAGCTTTCTTT. It is translated as CASSEVAGNTEAFF. The chain couples TRBV2 to TRBJ1-1, with D unresolved. The V gene's germline CDR1 is SNHLY and CDR2 FYNNEI. V lost 1 base and J 1 base, leaving 7 bases between the germline ends. The CDR3 contains 14 residues. Full variable domain (outside the CDR3, taken from reference TRBV2 and TRBJ1-1): EPEVTQTPSHQVTQMGQEVILRCVPISNHLYFYWYRQILGQKVEFLVSFYNNEISEKSEIFDDQFSVERPDGSNFTLKIRSTKLEDSAMYFCASSEVAGNTEAFFGQGTRLTVV.

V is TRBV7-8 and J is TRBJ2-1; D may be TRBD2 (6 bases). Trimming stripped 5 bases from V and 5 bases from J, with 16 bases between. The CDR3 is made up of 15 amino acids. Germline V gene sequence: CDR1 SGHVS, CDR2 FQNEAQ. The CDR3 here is CASSRTPGGNNEQFF. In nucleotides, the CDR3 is TGTGCCAGCAGCCGCACCCCGGGCGGGAACAATGAGCAGTTCTTC.

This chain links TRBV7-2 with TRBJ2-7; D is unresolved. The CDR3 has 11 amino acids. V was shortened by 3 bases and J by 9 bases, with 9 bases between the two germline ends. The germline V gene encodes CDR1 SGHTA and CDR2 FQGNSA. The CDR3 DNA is TGTGCCAGCAGCTTCGCGACACGGCAGTACTTC. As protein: CASSFATRQYF.

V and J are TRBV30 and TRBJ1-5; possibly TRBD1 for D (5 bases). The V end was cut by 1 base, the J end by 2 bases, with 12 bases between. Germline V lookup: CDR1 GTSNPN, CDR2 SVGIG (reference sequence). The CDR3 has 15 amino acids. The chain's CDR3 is CAWSETVGGNQPQHF. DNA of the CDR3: TGTGCCTGGAGTGAGACAGTCGGCGGCAATCAGCCCCAGCATTTT.

The CDR3 DNA follows: TGTGCCAGCAGTGGGGACAGGGTTGATGAAAAACTGTTTTTT. Translating gives CASSGDRVDEKLFF. This rearrangement joins TRBV25-1 to TRBJ1-4; TRBD1 agrees at 9 bases. V trimming: 4 bases; J trimming: 6 bases; junction bases outside the gene matches: 3. The CDR3 has 14 residues. Looked up from germline, CDR1 is MGHDK and CDR2 is SYGVNS.

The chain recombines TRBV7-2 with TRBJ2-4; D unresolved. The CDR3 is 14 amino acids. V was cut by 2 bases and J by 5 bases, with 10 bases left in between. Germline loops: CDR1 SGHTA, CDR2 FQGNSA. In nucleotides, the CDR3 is TGTGCCAGCAGCTTAAACAGAGTAGAAAACATTCAGTACTTC. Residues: CASSLNRVENIQYF.